This passage covers 23 T cell receptor beta chains from one sample sequenced in a study of early T cells in non-severe SARS-CoV-2 infection. Via MiXCR, TCRdb re-called the 5' RACE reads, giving one row per CDR3 protein. The sample shows more than 55,000 distinct CDR3 sequences, around 13% of them seen only once. The sample taken for sequencing was whole blood. The origin of the receptors is an adult who was a healthcare worker with PCR-confirmed SARS-CoV-2 infection or an uninfected control (not recorded which).

This clonotype was recorded at least ten times. The genes are TRBV7-2 and TRBJ1-6; possible D gene TRBD1, 5 bases. Trimming took off 5 bases at V and 10 bases at J, with 18 bases between the two ends. Germline lookup yields CDR1 SGHTA and CDR2 FQGNSA. The CDR3 covers 15 residues. The CDR3 protein is CASSHQSTGVSPLHF. The CDR3, as DNA: TGTGCCAGCAGCCACCAATCCACGGGGGTCTCACCCCTCCACTTT.

This clonotype was seen ten or more times. J is TRBJ2-3 and V is TRBV7-9; D is perhaps TRBD2 (5 bases). V lost 5 bases and J 4 bases, leaving 10 bases between the germline ends. Germline lookup yields CDR1 SEHNR and CDR2 FQNEAQ (reference sequence). This CDR3 spans 13 amino acids. CDR3 coding DNA: TGTGCCAGCAGCCTTAGAGGGTCAGATACGCAGTATTTT. Translating gives CASSLRGSDTQYF.

This clonotype occurred a few times. The chain employs TRBV12-3 or TRBV12-4 and TRBJ2-2, with a possible D match to TRBD2 (6 bases). With 3 bases removed from V and 3 bases from J, the gap between germline ends came to 11 bases. The CDR3 has 15 amino acids. Here the CDR3 reads CASSLGGRDTGELFF. CDR3 nucleotides: TGTGCCAGCAGTTTGGGGGGTAGGGACACCGGGGAGCTGTTTTTT.

The genes are TRBV6-2 or TRBV6-3 and TRBJ1-1; a weak D match, TRBD1 (6 bases). V was trimmed by 2 bases and J by 12 bases, leaving 10 bases between them. Per germline, CDR1 MNHEY and CDR2 SVGEGT. The CDR3 has 11 amino acids. The CDR3: CASSYPGVTFF. The CDR3, as DNA: TGTGCCAGCAGTTACCCAGGGGTGACTTTCTTT.

This clonotype has only a few counts. The chain recombines TRBV7-2 with TRBJ2-7, with 9 bases lining up with TRBD1. The length of the CDR3 is 14 residues. CDR1 is SGHTA, CDR2 FQGNSA, per germline. The J segment lost 6 bases and the V segment lost 4 bases, leaving 7 bases of the junction unmatched. The CDR3: CASSWGGQGGEQYF. The CDR3 coding sequence is TGTGCCAGCAGCTGGGGGGGACAGGGCGGCGAGCAGTACTTC. The variable domain in full, completed from reference TRBV7-2 and TRBJ2-7, reads GAGVSQSPSNKVTEKGKDVELRCDPISGHTALYWYRQSLGQGLEFLIYFQGNSAPDKSGLPSDRFSAERTGGSVSTLTIQRTQQEDSAVYLCASSWGGQGGEQYFGPGTRLTVT.

This clonotype was picked up many times. The chain uses TRBV5-4 and TRBJ1-1, with D uncertain. V dropped 0 bases and J dropped 11 bases, with 8 bases sitting between them. Germline CDR1 is SGHNT and CDR2 is YYREEE (reference sequence). The CDR3 length is 11 residues. CDR3 DNA sequence: TGTGCCAGCAGCTTGGAGGGTTTGGCTTTCTTT. Amino acid sequence: CASSLEGLAFF.

The CDR3 bases are TGTGCCAGCAGCATCGGGACAGTGAACCATGAGCAGTTCTTC. Protein product: CASSIGTVNHEQFF. This chain links TRBV7-8 with TRBJ2-1; TRBD1 matches at 7 bases. Germline CDR1 and CDR2: SGHVS and FQNEAQ. Trimming at V came to 5 bases and at J to 8 bases, leaving 9 bases not matched to a gene. This CDR3 contains 14 residues.

This clonotype came up many times. The chain combines TRBV6-6 with TRBJ2-4; unclear D gene. This CDR3 has 11 amino acids. Germline CDR1 reads MNHNY; CDR2 reads SVGAGI (reference sequence). Trimming left V 5 bases short and J 8 bases short, with 7 bases between. CDR3 loop: CASSPMDIQYF. In DNA, the CDR3 is TGTGCCAGCAGTCCCATGGACATTCAGTACTTC.

This clonotype was recorded once. The rearrangement uses TRBV7-6 and TRBJ2-1; no clear D gene. The CDR3 spans 13 residues. Germline values: CDR1 SGHVS, CDR2 FNYEAQ. V lost 4 bases and J lost 3, with 7 bases in between. The CDR3 sequence: CASSSGNYNEQFF. Here the CDR3 DNA reads TGTGCCAGCAGCTCGGGCAACTACAATGAGCAGTTCTTC.

This clonotype was found many times. The V call is TRBV27, the J call TRBJ1-1; unclear D gene. This CDR3 is built from 14 residues. Germline V gives CDR1 MNHEY, CDR2 SMNVEV (reference sequence). The V and J ends lost 6 bases and 4 bases respectively, with 15 bases between them. Written as DNA, the CDR3 is TGTGCCAGCAGCGTATTACGGGGTAGCACTGAAGCTTTCTTT. It translates to CASSVLRGSTEAFF.

This clonotype was detected many times. The gene calls are TRBV7-6 and TRBJ2-1; 8 positions match TRBD2. CDR1 is SGHVS, CDR2 FNYEAQ, per germline. The CDR3 totals 16 residues. The ends lost 5 bases at V and 1 base at J; junction bases unmatched: 7. CDR3 sequence reads: CASSPLAGKSYNEQFF. CDR3 bases: TGTGCCAGCAGCCCGTTAGCGGGAAAGTCCTACAATGAGCAGTTCTTC.

This clonotype was counted a few times. This chain uses TRBV2 with TRBJ2-1, with 13 bases fitting TRBD2. The CDR3 covers 16 residues. V trimming: 6 bases; J trimming: 9 bases; junction bases outside the gene matches: 11. Germline V gives CDR1 SNHLY, CDR2 FYNNEI. The CDR3 DNA reads as TGTGCCAGCAGGAATGGACTAGCGGGAGCTCTGGGTGAGCAGTTCTTC. This encodes CASRNGLAGALGEQFF. The full variable domain, in which reference TRBV2 and TRBJ2-1 provide the parts outside the CDR3, is EPEVTQTPSHQVTQMGQEVILRCVPISNHLYFYWYRQILGQKVEFLVSFYNNEISEKSEIFDDQFSVERPDGSNFTLKIRSTKLEDSAMYFCASRNGLAGALGEQFFGPGTRLTVL.

This clonotype was picked up many times. The chain joins TRBV2 to TRBJ1-5; D is perhaps TRBD1 (5 bases). The germline CDR1 and CDR2 sequences are SNHLY and FYNNEI. V was cut by 6 bases and J by 6 bases, with 21 bases left in between. There are 16 residues in the CDR3. CDR3 protein: CASSGNRLEGVQPQHF. For the CDR3, the DNA is TGTGCCAGCAGCGGCAACAGGTTGGAAGGCGTTCAGCCCCAGCATTTT.

This rearrangement joins TRBV7-9 to TRBJ2-1, with no clear D. The CDR3 extends over 11 amino acids. Germline-derived CDR1 and CDR2 are SEHNR and FQNEAQ (reference sequence). The germline V and J ends were trimmed by 0 bases and 7 bases, with 1 base remaining between them. This chain's CDR3 is CASSLANEQFF. CDR3 DNA sequence: TGTGCCAGCAGCTTAGCAAATGAGCAGTTCTTC.

J is TRBJ2-7 and V is TRBV12-3 or TRBV12-4; D possibly corresponds to TRBD1 (7 bases). The CDR3 contains 16 residues. V was cut by 8 bases and J by 0 bases, with 20 bases left in between. The DNA for the CDR3 is TGTGCCAGCCCAAGTGGGACAGCGGGCATCTCCTACGAGCAGTACTTC. Its translation: CASPSGTAGISYEQYF.

This clonotype has at least ten counts. The V gene is TRBV28, the J gene TRBJ2-1; D gene uncertain. The ends were cut back, 5 bases at V and 9 bases at J, with 5 bases in the middle. CDR1 MDHEN and CDR2 SYDVKM come from the germline V gene. This CDR3 contains 10 residues. CDR3 in DNA: TGTGCCAGCAGTCGTTTTGAGCAGTTCTTC. This encodes CASSRFEQFF. The entire variable domain, with the rest obtained from reference TRBV28 and TRBJ2-1, is as follows: DVKVTQSSRYLVKRTGEKVFLECVQDMDHENMFWYRQDPGLGLRLIYFSYDVKMKEKGDIPEGYSVSREKKERFSLILESASTNQTSMYLCASSRFEQFFGPGTRLTVL.

In its sample, this clonotype was seen many times. V and J are TRBV23-1 and TRBJ2-3; 12 positions match TRBD2. TRBV23-1 falls under the ORF class, with uncertain function. The CDR3 contains 15 residues. V was pared by 8 bases and J by 1 base, with 4 bases of the junction left unmatched. The DNA for the CDR3 is TGCGCCAGCGGCCGACTAGCGGGGGGCACAGATACGCAGTATTTT. Amino acid sequence: CASGRLAGGTDTQYF.

V usage is TRBV4-3 and J usage is TRBJ2-1, with D possibly matching TRBD2 (6 bases). V was trimmed by 4 bases and J by 8 bases, leaving 15 bases between them. CDR3 length: 14 amino acids. Germline CDR1 and CDR2: LGHNA and YSLEER. The CDR3 sequence is CASSPESRGYEQFF. In DNA form, the CDR3 reads TGCGCCAGCAGCCCAGAGAGTCGGGGGTATGAGCAGTTCTTC.

There are many counts of this clonotype. V gene TRBV2 combines with J gene TRBJ1-2; D ambiguous. The length of the CDR3 is 14 residues. V dropped 10 bases and J dropped 1 base, with 16 bases sitting between them. Germline loops: CDR1 SNHLY, CDR2 FYNNEI. In nucleotides, the CDR3 is TGTGCCACGAGTGTGGGGAATCTTAACTATGGCTACACCTTC. Protein: CATSVGNLNYGYTF.

The V and J genes are TRBV20-1 and TRBJ2-5; 12 bases are a match to TRBD2. CDR1 is DFQATT and CDR2 is SNEGSKA in the germline V gene (reference sequence). CDR3 length: 15 residues. With V trimmed by 6 bases and J by 2 bases, 7 bases remained unmatched. The CDR3 nucleotides are TGCAGTGCCCTAAGACTAGCGGGGGATCAAGAGACCCAGTACTTC. Translation: CSALRLAGDQETQYF.

The chain uses TRBV3-1 and TRBJ1-6; D is ambiguous. The ends were cut back, 0 bases at V and 6 bases at J, with 12 bases in the middle. The CDR3 loop spans 16 amino acids. CDR1 is LGHDT and CDR2 is YNNKEL in the germline V gene (reference sequence). The CDR3 coding sequence is TGTGCCAGCAGCCAAGAGAGCGGACCGTTTAATTCACCCCTCCACTTT. Translating it yields CASSQESGPFNSPLHF. The entire variable domain, with the rest obtained from reference TRBV3-1 and TRBJ1-6, is as follows: DTAVSQTPKYLVTQMGNDKSIKCEQNLGHDTMYWYKQDSKKFLKIMFSYNNKELIINETVPNRFSPKSPDKAHLNLHINSLELGDSAVYFCASSQESGPFNSPLHFGNGTRLTVT.

This clonotype was seen many times. This sequence joins TRBV10-3 and TRBJ2-3; tentatively, D is TRBD2 (5 bases). Trimming shortened V by 0 bases and J by 3 bases, and 10 bases separated the two germline ends. CDR1 is ENHRY and CDR2 is SYGVKD in the germline V gene. The CDR3 spans 15 residues. The CDR3 coding sequence is TGTGCCATCAGTGAGTCAGGGAGAACTACAGATACGCAGTATTTT. Translation gives CAISESGRTTDTQYF.

This rearrangement joins TRBV28 to TRBJ1-3; the D gene is possibly TRBD1 (5 bases). The CDR3 covers 16 residues. The V end lost 5 bases, the J end lost 2 bases, and 16 bases lay between the germline ends. Germline CDR1 is MDHEN and CDR2 is SYDVKM. CDR3 in DNA: TGTGCCAGCAGTCCACCCCTGGGGGTCCCTGGAAACACCATATATTTT. It translates to CASSPPLGVPGNTIYF.